Shown below are 12 T cell receptor beta chains from a single sample sequenced in a study of blood T cell repertoires in COVID-19. The data were produced by immunoSEQ multiplex PCR, yet TCRdb's version contains in-frame clones alone and is incomplete. The sample yields about 670,000 clones, approximately 90% seen once. The sample was peripheral blood. These receptors all stem from a woman between 18 and 30 years old with acute or convalescent COVID-19.

The rearrangement joins TRBV27 to TRBJ2-3; D is perhaps TRBD1 (5 bases). This CDR3 has 18 amino acids. Trimming left V 7 bases short and J 1 base short, with 24 bases between. The germline gives CDR1 MNHEY, CDR2 SMNVEV (reference sequence). The CDR3 region has the DNA TGTGCCAGCATTCTGAACCCTGCAGGGATAAAGGGCACAGATACGCAGTATTTT. It yields the protein CASILNPAGIKGTDTQYF.

In this sample, this clone turned up once. The chain joins TRBV9 to TRBJ1-2, with D tentatively TRBD1 (5 bases). Germline CDR1 is SGDLS and CDR2 is YYNGEE. This CDR3 contains 13 residues. V lost 0 bases, J lost 8 bases, and 11 bases lay in between. CDR3 coding DNA: TGTGCCAGCAGCGTAGAGGGGATGGGAGGCTACACCTTC. Protein product: CASSVEGMGGYTF.

The chain carries TRBV7-9 and TRBJ1-4, with 7 bases that match TRBD1. Germline CDR1 and CDR2: SEHNR and FQNEAQ (reference sequence). This CDR3 has 16 amino acids. After removal of 2 bases from V and 4 bases from J, the junction contained 7 bases not matched to a gene. CDR3 residues: CASSLSRDSLNEKLFF. The CDR3 nucleotides are TGTGCCAGCAGCTTATCCCGGGACAGCCTTAATGAAAAACTGTTTTTT.

The gene calls are TRBV6-5 and TRBJ2-7; tentatively, D is TRBD2 (7 bases). Germline V lookup: CDR1 MNHEY, CDR2 SVGAGI. This CDR3 is 14 amino acids long. V was shortened by 0 bases and J by 6 bases, with 12 bases between the two germline ends. DNA of the CDR3: TGTGCCAGCAGTTACTCGTCGGGGGGCAGCGAGCAGTACTTC. This sequence encodes CASSYSSGGSEQYF.

This chain connects TRBV10-3 to TRBJ2-3; 13 positions agree with TRBD2. Germline values: CDR1 ENHRY, CDR2 SYGVKD. The ends lost 6 bases at V and 6 bases at J; junction bases unmatched: 6. The CDR3 runs to 15 residues. This CDR3 reads CAIRGTSGVPDTQYF. CDR3 coding DNA: TGTGCCATCAGGGGGACTAGCGGGGTCCCGGATACGCAGTATTTT.

The CDR3 coding sequence is TGTGCCAGCAATAGTCTCAGCGGTTCACCCCTCCACTTT. As protein: CASNSLSGSPLHF. The chain is built from TRBV9 and TRBJ1-6; D gene ambiguous. Germline CDR1 reads SGDLS; CDR2 reads YYNGEE. This CDR3 comprises 13 residues. Trimming stripped 6 bases from V and 9 bases from J, with 13 bases between.

The chain uses TRBV11-2 and TRBJ1-5; D may be TRBD1 (5 bases). The CDR3 is made up of 15 amino acids. V lost 4 bases, J lost 3 bases, and 13 bases lay in between. Germline V CDR1 and CDR2: SGHAT, FQNNGV. The CDR3 sequence is CASSSTWGHNQPQHF. The DNA for the CDR3 is TGTGCCAGCAGCTCAACCTGGGGCCACAATCAGCCCCAGCATTTT.

The V gene is TRBV29-1, the J gene TRBJ2-3, with 7 bases aligning to TRBD1. Germline-derived CDR1 and CDR2 are SQVTM and ANQGSEA. The CDR3 loop spans 13 amino acids. V shed 3 bases, J shed 4 bases, and the junction held 4 bases outside the gene matches. The CDR3 DNA sequence: TGCAGCGTTGAGTCTGACAGGGCAGATACGCAGTATTTT. The encoded protein is CSVESDRADTQYF.

This clone was counted a few times. This chain links TRBV29-1 with TRBJ1-4; possible D gene TRBD1, 5 bases. The ends were cut back, 8 bases at V and 6 bases at J, with 16 bases in the middle. Germline values: CDR1 SQVTM, CDR2 ANQGSEA. This CDR3 has 13 residues. Written as DNA, the CDR3 is TGCAGCCCAACGGAGGGGATTGATGAAAAACTGTTTTTT. Amino acids: CSPTEGIDEKLFF.

This chain connects TRBV2 to TRBJ2-5; 13 bases match TRBD2. The CDR3 extends over 17 amino acids. CDR1 and CDR2 (germline): SNHLY, FYNNEI. V was pared by 1 base and J by 4 bases, with 6 bases of the junction left unmatched. The CDR3 sequence is CASSEGGWTSGGETQYF. For the CDR3, the DNA is TGTGCCAGCAGTGAAGGGGGATGGACTAGCGGGGGAGAGACCCAGTACTTC.

The chain uses TRBV19 and TRBJ2-7; the D is unclear. The CDR3 loop spans 14 amino acids. CDR1 LNHDA and CDR2 SQIVND come from the germline V gene (reference sequence). V lost 4 bases and J 1 base, leaving 11 bases between the germline ends. The CDR3, as DNA: TGTGCCAGTAGTAGGGCAATCCGGTCCTACGAGCAGTACTTC. Its protein is CASSRAIRSYEQYF. Drawing the rest from reference TRBV19 and TRBJ2-7, the complete variable domain is DGGITQSPKYLFRKEGQNVTLSCEQNLNHDAMYWYRQDPGQGLRLIYYSQIVNDFQKGDIAEGYSVSREKKESFPLTVTSAQKNPTAFYLCASSRAIRSYEQYFGPGTRLTVT.

The V and J genes are TRBV11-2 and TRBJ2-7, with D possibly matching TRBD2 (5 bases). Germline CDR1 is SGHAT and CDR2 is FQNNGV. Trimming pared 6 bases from V and 6 bases from J, leaving 9 bases between. The CDR3 consists of 11 residues. CDR3 sequence: CASRGGGEQYF. Here the CDR3 DNA reads TGTGCCAGCAGAGGAGGTGGCGAGCAGTACTTC. The full variable domain, with the rest looked up from reference TRBV11-2 and TRBJ2-7, is EAGVAQSPRYKIIEKRQSVAFWCNPISGHATLYWYQQILGQGPKLLIQFQNNGVVDDSQLPKDRFSAERLKGVDSTLKIQPAKLEDSAVYLCASRGGGEQYFGPGTRLTVT.